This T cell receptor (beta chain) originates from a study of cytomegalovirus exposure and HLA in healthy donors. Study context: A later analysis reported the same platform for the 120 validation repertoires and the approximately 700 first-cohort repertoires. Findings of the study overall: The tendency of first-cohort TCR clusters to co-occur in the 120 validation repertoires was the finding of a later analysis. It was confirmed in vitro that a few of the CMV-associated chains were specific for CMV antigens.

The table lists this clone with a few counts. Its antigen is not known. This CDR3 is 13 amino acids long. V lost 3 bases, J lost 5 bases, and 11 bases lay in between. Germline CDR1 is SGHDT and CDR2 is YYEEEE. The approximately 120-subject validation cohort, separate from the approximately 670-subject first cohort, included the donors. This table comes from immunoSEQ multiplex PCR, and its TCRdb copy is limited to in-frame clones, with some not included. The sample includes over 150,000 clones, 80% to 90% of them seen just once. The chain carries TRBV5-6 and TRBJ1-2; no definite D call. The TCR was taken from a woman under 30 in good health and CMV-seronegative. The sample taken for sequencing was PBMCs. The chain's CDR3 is CASSWRALYGYTF. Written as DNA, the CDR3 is TGTGCCAGCAGCTGGCGGGCCCTGTATGGCTACACCTTC. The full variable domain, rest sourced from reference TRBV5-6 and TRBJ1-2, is DAGVTQSPTHLIKTRGQQVTLRCSPKSGHDTVSWYQQALGQGPQFIFQYYEEEERQRGNFPDRFSGHQFPNYSSELNVNALLLGDSALYLCASSWRALYGYTFGSGTRLTVV.